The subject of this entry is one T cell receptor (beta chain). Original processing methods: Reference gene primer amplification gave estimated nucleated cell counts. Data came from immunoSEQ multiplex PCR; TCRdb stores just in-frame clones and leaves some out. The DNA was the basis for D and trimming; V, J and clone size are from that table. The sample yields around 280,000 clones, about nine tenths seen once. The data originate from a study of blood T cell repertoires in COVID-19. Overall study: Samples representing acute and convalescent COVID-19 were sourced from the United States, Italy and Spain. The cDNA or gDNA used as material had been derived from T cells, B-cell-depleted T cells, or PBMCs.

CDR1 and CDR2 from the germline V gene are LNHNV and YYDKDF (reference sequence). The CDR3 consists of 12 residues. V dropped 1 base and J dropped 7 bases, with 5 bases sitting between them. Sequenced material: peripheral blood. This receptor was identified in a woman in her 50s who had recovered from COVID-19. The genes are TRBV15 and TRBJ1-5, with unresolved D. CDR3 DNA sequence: TGTGCCACCAGCAGAGCTTCCCAGCCCCAGCATTTT. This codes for CATSRASQPQHF.